This T cell receptor beta chain emerged from a study of blood T cell repertoires in COVID-19. This CDR3 is built from 13 residues. The germline V gene encodes CDR1 MNHEY and CDR2 SMNVEV (reference sequence). Trimming shortened V by 2 bases and J by 7 bases, and 9 bases separated the two germline ends. The data were produced by immunoSEQ multiplex PCR, yet TCRdb's version contains in-frame clones alone and is incomplete. The sample lists some 93,000 clones; approximately 82% were seen once. The material sequenced was peripheral blood. The receptor was isolated from a man between 65 and 79 years old with acute or convalescent COVID-19. The V and J genes are TRBV27 and TRBJ1-5; possible D gene TRBD1, 5 bases. DNA of the CDR3: TGTGCCAGCAGTTTACGGGGGAGGCAGCCCCAGCATTTT. Encoded protein: CASSLRGRQPQHF.